This TCR beta chain stems from a study of CD8 T cells in ankylosing spondylitis. General study results and limits: Clones linked to the disease showed a CD8+ phenotype. They occurred at relatively low frequencies in peripheral blood. Clones tied to disease were said to be significantly enriched in matched ankylosing spondylitis synovial fluid. A motif in TCR beta, a set of about 8 highly homologous variants, appeared characteristic of ankylosing spondylitis blood. Earlier studies detected some motif variants in reactive arthritis synovial fluid and blood.

V was shortened by 1 base and J by 7 bases, with 8 bases between the two germline ends. The CDR3 has 13 amino acids. Germline values: CDR1 MNHNS, CDR2 SASEGT. This clonotype was picked up a small number of times. Its target is unknown. For TCR beta, libraries came from quantitative 5'-RACE with molecular barcodes. Each CDR3 protein gets one entry after TCRdb re-called the 5' RACE reads with MiXCR. The repertoire has under 850,000 distinct CDR3 sequences, 15% to 20% of them found once; the top ten carry under 20%. The clonotype comes from a male donor with ankylosing spondylitis. The sequenced material came from blood, either unsorted or a sorted T cell fraction (not recorded which). J is TRBJ1-5 and V is TRBV6-1, with D unresolved. CDR3 coding DNA: TGTGCCAGCAGTGAAGTGGGTGAACAGCCCCAGCATTTT. This sequence encodes CASSEVGEQPQHF.